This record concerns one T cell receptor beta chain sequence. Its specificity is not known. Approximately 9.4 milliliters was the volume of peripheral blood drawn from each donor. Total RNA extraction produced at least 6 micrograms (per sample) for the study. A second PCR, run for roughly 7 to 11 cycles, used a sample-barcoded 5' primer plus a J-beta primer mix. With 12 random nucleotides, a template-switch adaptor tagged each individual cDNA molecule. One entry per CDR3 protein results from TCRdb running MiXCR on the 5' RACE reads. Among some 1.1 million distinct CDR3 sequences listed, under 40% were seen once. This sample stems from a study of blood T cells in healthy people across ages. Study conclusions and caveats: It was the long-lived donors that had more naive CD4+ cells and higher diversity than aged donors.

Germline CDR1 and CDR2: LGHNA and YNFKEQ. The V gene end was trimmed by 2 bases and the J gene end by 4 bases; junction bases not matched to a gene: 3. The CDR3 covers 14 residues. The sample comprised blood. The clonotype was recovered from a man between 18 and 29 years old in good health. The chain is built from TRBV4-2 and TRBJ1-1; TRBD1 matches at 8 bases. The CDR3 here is CASSQRTGSTEAFF. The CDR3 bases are TGTGCCAGCAGCCAACGGACAGGGTCCACTGAAGCTTTCTTT.